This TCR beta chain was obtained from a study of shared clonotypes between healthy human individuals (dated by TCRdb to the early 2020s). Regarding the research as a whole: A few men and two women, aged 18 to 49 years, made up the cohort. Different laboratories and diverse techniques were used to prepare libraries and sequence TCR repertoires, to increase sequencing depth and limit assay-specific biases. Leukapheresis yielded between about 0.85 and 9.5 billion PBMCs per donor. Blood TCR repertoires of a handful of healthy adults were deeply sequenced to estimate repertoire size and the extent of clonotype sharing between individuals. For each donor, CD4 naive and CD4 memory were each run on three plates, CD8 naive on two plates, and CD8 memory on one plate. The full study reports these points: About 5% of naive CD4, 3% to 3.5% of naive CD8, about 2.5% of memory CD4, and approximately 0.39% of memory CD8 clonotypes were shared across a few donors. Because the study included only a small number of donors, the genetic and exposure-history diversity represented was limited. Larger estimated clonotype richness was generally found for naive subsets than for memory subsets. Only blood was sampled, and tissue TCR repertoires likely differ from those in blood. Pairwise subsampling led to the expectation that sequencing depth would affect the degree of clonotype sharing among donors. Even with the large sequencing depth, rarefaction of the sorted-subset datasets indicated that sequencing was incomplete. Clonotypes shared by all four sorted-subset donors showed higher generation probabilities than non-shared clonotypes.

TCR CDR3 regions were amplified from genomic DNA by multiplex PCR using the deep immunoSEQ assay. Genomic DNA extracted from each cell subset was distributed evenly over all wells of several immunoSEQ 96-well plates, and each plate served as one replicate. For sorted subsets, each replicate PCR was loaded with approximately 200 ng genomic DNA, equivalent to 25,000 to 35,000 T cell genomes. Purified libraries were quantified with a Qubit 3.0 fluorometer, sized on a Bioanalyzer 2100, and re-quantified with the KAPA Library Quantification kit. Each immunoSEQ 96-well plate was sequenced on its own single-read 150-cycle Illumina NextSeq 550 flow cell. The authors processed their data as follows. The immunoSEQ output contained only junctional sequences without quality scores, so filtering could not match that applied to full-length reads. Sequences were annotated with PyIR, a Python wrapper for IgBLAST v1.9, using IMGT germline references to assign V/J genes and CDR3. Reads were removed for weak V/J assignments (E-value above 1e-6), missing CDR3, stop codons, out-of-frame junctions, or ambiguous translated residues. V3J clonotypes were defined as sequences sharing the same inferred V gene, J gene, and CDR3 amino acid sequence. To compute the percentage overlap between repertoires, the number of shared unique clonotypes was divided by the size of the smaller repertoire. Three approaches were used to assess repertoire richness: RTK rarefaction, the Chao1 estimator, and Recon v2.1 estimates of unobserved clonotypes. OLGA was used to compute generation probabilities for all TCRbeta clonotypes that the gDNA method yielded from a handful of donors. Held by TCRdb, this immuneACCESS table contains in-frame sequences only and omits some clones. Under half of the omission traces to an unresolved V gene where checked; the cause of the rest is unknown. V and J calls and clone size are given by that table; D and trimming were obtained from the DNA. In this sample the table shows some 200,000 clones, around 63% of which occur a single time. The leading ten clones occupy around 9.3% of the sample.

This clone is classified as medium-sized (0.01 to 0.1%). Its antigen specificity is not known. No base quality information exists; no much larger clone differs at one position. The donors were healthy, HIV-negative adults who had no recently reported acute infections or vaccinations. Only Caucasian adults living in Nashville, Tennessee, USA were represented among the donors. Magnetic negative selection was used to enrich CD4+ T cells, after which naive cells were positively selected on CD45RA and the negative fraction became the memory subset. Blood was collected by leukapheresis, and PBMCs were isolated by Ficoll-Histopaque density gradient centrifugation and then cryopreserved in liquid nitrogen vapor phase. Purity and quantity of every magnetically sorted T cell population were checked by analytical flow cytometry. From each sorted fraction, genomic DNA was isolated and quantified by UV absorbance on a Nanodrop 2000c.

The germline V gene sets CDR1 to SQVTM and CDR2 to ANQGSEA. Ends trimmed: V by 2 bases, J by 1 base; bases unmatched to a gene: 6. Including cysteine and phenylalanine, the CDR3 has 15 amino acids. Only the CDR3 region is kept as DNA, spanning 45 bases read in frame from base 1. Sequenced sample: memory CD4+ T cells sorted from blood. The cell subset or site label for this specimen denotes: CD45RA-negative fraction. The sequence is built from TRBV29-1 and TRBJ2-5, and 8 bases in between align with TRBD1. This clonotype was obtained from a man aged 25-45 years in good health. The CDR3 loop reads CSVEPDRGRQETQYF. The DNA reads TGCAGCGTTGAACCCGACAGGGGACGCCAAGAGACCCAGTACTTC.